Each of the 16 T cell receptor beta chains below was sequenced from the same sample in a study of T cell responses to AZD1222 COVID-19 vaccine. Some clones are missing from TCRdb's copy, which holds only in-frame ones; the method was immunoSEQ multiplex PCR. The sample includes approximately 150,000 clones, approximately 90% of them seen just once. Source: peripheral blood, taken 28 days after the second AZD1222 dose. These receptors all come from an adult who received the AZD1222 COVID-19 vaccine.

This chain joins TRBV19 and TRBJ1-1; TRBD1 matches 8 bases. V shed 5 bases and J 2 bases; nucleotides not matched to a gene: 10. The CDR3 is 16 residues long. The V gene's germline CDR1 is LNHDA and CDR2 SQIVND (reference sequence). The DNA of the CDR3 is TGTGCCAGTAGTGCATACCGGGACAGGACAAACACTGAAGCTTTCTTT. Protein: CASSAYRDRTNTEAFF.

The V gene is TRBV9, the J gene TRBJ2-5; 7 bases line up with TRBD2. This CDR3 spans 15 amino acids. The V segment lost 5 bases and the J segment 5 bases; nucleotides outside the gene matches: 12. CDR1 and CDR2 from the germline V gene are SGDLS and YYNGEE. The CDR3 bases are TGTGCCAGCAGTCTCCAGGCGGGGGACGGGGAGACCCAGTACTTC. This encodes CASSLQAGDGETQYF.

V usage is TRBV4-1 and J usage is TRBJ2-3; 10 bases are shared with TRBD2. The CDR3 is 18 residues long. The germline V gene encodes CDR1 MGHRA and CDR2 YSYEKL. The V gene end was trimmed by 0 bases and the J gene end by 3 bases; junction bases not matched to a gene: 9. CDR3 nucleotide sequence: TGCGCCAGCAGCCAAGAGGTACGAGCGGGGGGGCGTACAGATACGCAGTATTTT. It encodes CASSQEVRAGGRTDTQYF.

For this clone: Other nucleotide sequences in the sample specify the same CDR3. This chain joins TRBV9 and TRBJ1-6; TRBD1 agrees at 7 bases. The germline CDR1 and CDR2 sequences are SGDLS and YYNGEE. The CDR3 totals 14 residues. Trimming took 2 bases from V and 5 from J; bases not matched to a gene: 1. DNA of the CDR3: TGTGCCAGCAGCGTCGGGACAGATAATTCACCCCTCCACTTT. It specifies CASSVGTDNSPLHF.

The J gene is TRBJ2-7, the V gene TRBV6-6; no clear D gene. Trimming stripped 3 bases from V and 6 bases from J, with 12 bases between. CDR1 MNHNY and CDR2 SVGAGI come from the germline V gene (reference sequence). The CDR3 is 13 residues long. The CDR3: CASSYDRNSEQYF. CDR3 DNA: TGTGCCAGCAGTTATGACCGAAACTCCGAGCAGTACTTC.

The CDR3 here is CASSLGQGGSSGNTIYF. Here the CDR3 DNA reads TGTGCCAGCAGCTTAGGCCAGGGGGGAAGCTCTGGAAACACCATATATTTT. This sequence joins TRBV7-2 and TRBJ1-3; TRBD1 matches 7 bases. V lost 1 base and J lost 0; bases outside the gene matches: 6. CDR3 length: 17 residues. CDR1 and CDR2 (germline): SGHTA, FQGNSA.

The chain recombines TRBV27 with TRBJ2-7; 9 bases line up with TRBD1. Losses at the gene ends were 2 bases for V and 2 bases for J; bases not matched to a gene: 7. The V gene's germline CDR1 is MNHEY and CDR2 SMNVEV (reference sequence). The CDR3 is 16 amino acids. The CDR3 sequence is CASSLSPGTGTYEQYF. The CDR3 DNA reads TGTGCCAGCAGTTTAAGCCCCGGGACAGGGACCTACGAGCAGTACTTC.

In regard to this clone: The sample contains more than one DNA sequence encoding this CDR3. The chain recombines TRBV27 with TRBJ2-1; D remains unclear. The CDR3 is 14 residues long. V lost 1 base to trimming and J lost 0 bases, with 4 bases between them. Germline loops: CDR1 MNHEY, CDR2 SMNVEV (reference sequence). CDR3 nucleotide sequence: TGTGCCAGCAGTTTATGGAGCTCCTACAATGAGCAGTTCTTC. It is translated as CASSLWSSYNEQFF.

This rearrangement joins TRBV7-7 to TRBJ2-2, with D unclear. The CDR3 is made up of 13 amino acids. Germline CDR1 is SSHAT and CDR2 is FNYEAQ (reference sequence). The V end was cut by 0 bases, the J end by 5 bases, with 4 bases between. The CDR3 coding sequence is TGTGCCAGCAGCTTAGCCCGAACCGGGGAGCTGTTTTTT. It encodes CASSLARTGELFF.

This clone turned up a few times. The chain has TRBV11-2 and TRBJ2-3; D may be TRBD2 (6 bases). CDR1 and CDR2 from the germline V gene are SGHAT and FQNNGV. V was cut by 8 bases and J by 4 bases, with 22 bases left in between. This CDR3 has 16 residues. In DNA, the CDR3 is TGTGCCAGCCGCCGGGGACTCCCATTCGTTTCAGATACGCAGTATTTT. Translated: CASRRGLPFVSDTQYF. The entire variable domain, with the rest obtained from reference TRBV11-2 and TRBJ2-3, is as follows: EAGVAQSPRYKIIEKRQSVAFWCNPISGHATLYWYQQILGQGPKLLIQFQNNGVVDDSQLPKDRFSAERLKGVDSTLKIQPAKLEDSAVYLCASRRGLPFVSDTQYFGPGTRLTVL.

The chain couples TRBV5-1 to TRBJ1-2; TRBD1 matches 8 bases. This CDR3 has 13 amino acids. V trimming: 1 base; J trimming: 8 bases; junction bases outside the gene matches: 4. CDR1 and CDR2 from the germline V gene are SGHRS and YFSETQ. This CDR3 reads CASSLRTGNGYTF. In nucleotides, the CDR3 is TGCGCCAGCAGCTTGAGGACAGGGAACGGCTACACCTTC.

The chain employs TRBV29-1 and TRBJ2-1; the D gene is possibly TRBD2 (6 bases). Deletions cut 6 bases from V and 0 bases from J, with 12 bases between. The CDR3 loop spans 14 amino acids. The germline CDR1 and CDR2 sequences are SQVTM and ANQGSEA. In DNA form, the CDR3 reads TGCAGCGTGGGCGGGATCAACTCCTACAATGAGCAGTTCTTC. Amino acid sequence: CSVGGINSYNEQFF.

This clone was picked up one time. The chain has TRBV7-9 and TRBJ2-7, with D perhaps TRBD1 (8 bases). The CDR3 sequence is 14 residues long. Germline-derived CDR1 and CDR2 are SEHNR and FQNEAQ (reference sequence). Trimming cost V 5 bases and J 3 bases, with 14 bases left between them. This CDR3 is CASSPTGGDYEQYF. For the CDR3, the DNA is TGTGCCAGCAGCCCCACAGGGGGGGACTACGAGCAGTACTTC.

DNA for the CDR3: TGTGCCAGCAGTGAATTCAGGACACCTGGCGACTATGGCTACACCTTC. It specifies CASSEFRTPGDYGYTF. V and J are TRBV2 and TRBJ1-2; a possible D gene is TRBD1 (5 bases). The CDR3 is made up of 16 amino acids. V was cut by 2 bases and J by 3 bases, with 16 bases left in between. CDR1 SNHLY and CDR2 FYNNEI come from the germline V gene.

This clone showed up just once. The chain has TRBV28 and TRBJ1-2, with D hard to call. The CDR3 contains 11 residues. The germline V and J ends were trimmed by 6 bases and 3 bases, with 5 bases remaining between them. Germline V gene lookup returns CDR1 MDHEN and CDR2 SYDVKM. CDR3 protein: CASSPHYGYTF. The CDR3 region has the DNA TGTGCCAGCAGCCCCCACTATGGCTACACCTTC.

The chain uses TRBV7-8 and TRBJ1-5, with D unresolved. CDR1 and CDR2 from the germline V gene are SGHVS and FQNEAQ. The CDR3 runs to 13 residues. With 3 bases removed from V and 6 bases from J, the gap between germline ends came to 9 bases. The CDR3 here is CASSFKGVQPQHF. The CDR3 DNA is TGTGCCAGCAGCTTTAAAGGAGTTCAGCCCCAGCATTTT.